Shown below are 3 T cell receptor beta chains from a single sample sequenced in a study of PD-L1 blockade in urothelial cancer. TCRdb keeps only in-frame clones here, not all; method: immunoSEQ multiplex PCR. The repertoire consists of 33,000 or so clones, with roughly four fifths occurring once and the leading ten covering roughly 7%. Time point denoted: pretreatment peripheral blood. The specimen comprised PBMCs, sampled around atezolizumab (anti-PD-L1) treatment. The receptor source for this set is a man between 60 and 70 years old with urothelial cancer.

CDR3 in amino acids: CASSVDRVENTEAFF. In DNA, the CDR3 is TGCGCCAGCAGCGTAGACAGGGTAGAGAACACTGAAGCTTTCTTT. V usage is TRBV4-1 and J usage is TRBJ1-1; 7 bases are shared with TRBD1. CDR1 is MGHRA and CDR2 is YSYEKL in the germline V gene. V shed 5 bases, J shed 1 base, and the junction held 7 bases outside the gene matches. The CDR3 spans 15 residues.

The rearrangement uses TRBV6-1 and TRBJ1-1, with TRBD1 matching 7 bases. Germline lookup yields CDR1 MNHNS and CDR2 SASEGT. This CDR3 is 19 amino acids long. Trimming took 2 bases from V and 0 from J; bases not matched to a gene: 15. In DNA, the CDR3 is TGTGCCAGCAGTGAAAGGAGGGGGGAACCGGGACAGATGAACACTGAAGCTTTCTTT. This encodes CASSERRGEPGQMNTEAFF.

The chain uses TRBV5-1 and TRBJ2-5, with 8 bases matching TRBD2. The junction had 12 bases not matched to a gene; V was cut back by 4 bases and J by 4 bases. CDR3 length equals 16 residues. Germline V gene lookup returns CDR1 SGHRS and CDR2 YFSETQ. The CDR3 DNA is TGCGCCAGCAGCCTTTCTCTAACGGGGGGGCGAGAGACCCAGTACTTC. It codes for CASSLSLTGGRETQYF.